The 14 T cell receptor beta chains below come from one sample, sequenced in a study of T cell repertoires in cytomegalovirus infection (dated by TCRdb to between 2018 and 2020). Sequencing took place on an Illumina HiSeq 1500. TCRdb reprocessing: public reads trimmed at Q25 with fastp, clones called with MiXCR, in-frame beta chains kept. Every distinct CDR3 protein forms one entry, paired with its most common genes and DNA. Across this sample there are 40,000 to 50,000 distinct CDR3 sequences, with about 20% seen only once. 18% of the sample goes to the ten largest clones. These receptors are not linked to any known antigen. The sample comprised PBMCs, sequenced either directly or after in vitro stimulation (not recorded which). The receptors stem from a human donor in good health (CMV status not recorded). Some clones in this sample may be carry-over from other donors' samples.

The table lists this clonotype with many counts. The chain is built from TRBV7-2 and TRBJ1-1; D uncertain. The CDR3 consists of 13 residues. V was cut by 5 bases and J by 0 bases, with 7 bases left in between. Per the germline V gene, CDR1 is SGHTA and CDR2 is FQGNSA. CDR3 region: CASSLDLNTEAFF. CDR3 sequence (DNA): TGTGCCAGCAGCCTTGACCTGAACACTGAAGCTTTCTTT.

This clonotype was recorded at least ten times. The V and J genes are TRBV12-3 or TRBV12-4 and TRBJ2-7; no clear D. The CDR3 consists of 12 residues. Trimming left V 4 bases short and J 7 bases short, with 11 bases between. This CDR3 reads CASSWPGREQYF. CDR3 nucleotides: TGTGCCAGCAGTTGGCCCGGTCGGGAGCAGTACTTC.

A few counts support this clonotype. The gene calls are TRBV6-1 and TRBJ2-3; 7 positions match TRBD1. Looked up from germline, CDR1 is MNHNS and CDR2 is SASEGT. The length of the CDR3 is 14 residues. V lost 7 bases and J lost 8; bases outside the gene matches: 12. The DNA for the CDR3 is TGTGCCAGCACCGGGGACAGAAGGCGAATTACGCAGTATTTT. Protein: CASTGDRRRITQYF.

The sample holds many counts of this clonotype. The chain combines TRBV11-1 with TRBJ1-1; 7 nucleotides match TRBD1. The CDR3 sequence is 11 residues long. J was trimmed by 9 bases and V by 11 bases; bases with no gene match: 9. Germline-derived CDR1 and CDR2 are SGHAT and FQDESV (reference sequence). CDR3 sequence: CAGVTGNKAFF. The CDR3, as DNA: TGTGCCGGGGTGACAGGGAATAAAGCTTTCTTT.

The gene calls are TRBV18 and TRBJ2-7; 7 nucleotides agree with TRBD2. The V and J ends lost 6 bases and 2 bases, in that order; junction bases with no gene match: 7. Per germline, CDR1 KGHSH and CDR2 LQKENI. There are 14 residues in the CDR3. The CDR3 is CASSPGLEAYEQYF. CDR3 nucleotide sequence: TGTGCCAGCTCCCCAGGACTAGAAGCCTACGAGCAGTACTTC.

For the CDR3, the DNA is TGCGCCAGCAGCCAATCGCGAGCGGGGGCCTACGAGCAGTACTTC. This codes for CASSQSRAGAYEQYF. This rearrangement joins TRBV4-3 to TRBJ2-7; the match to TRBD2 covers 8 bases. CDR3 length: 15 residues. Germline CDR1 is LGHNA and CDR2 is YSLEER. The ends lost 2 bases at V and 2 bases at J; junction bases unmatched: 5.

The chain joins TRBV7-4 to TRBJ2-1; tentatively, D is TRBD1 or TRBD2 (5 bases each). This CDR3 has 15 residues. V was clipped by 5 bases and J by 6 bases, with 17 bases between them. Germline V lookup: CDR1 SGHVT, CDR2 SQSDAQ. CDR3 in amino acids: CASSAQPGAINEQFF. CDR3 in DNA: TGTGCCAGCAGCGCTCAACCCGGGGCTATCAATGAGCAGTTCTTC.

The rearrangement joins TRBV2 to TRBJ1-1; D unresolved. Germline V gene sequence: CDR1 SNHLY, CDR2 FYNNEI. The germline V and J ends were trimmed by 5 bases and 4 bases, with 14 bases remaining between them. The CDR3 totals 14 residues. The CDR3 reads CASSRTPGGTEAFF. CDR3 nucleotide sequence: TGTGCCAGCAGTCGGACTCCGGGAGGCACTGAAGCTTTCTTT. Filled out from reference TRBV2 and TRBJ1-1, the complete variable domain reads EPEVTQTPSHQVTQMGQEVILRCVPISNHLYFYWYRQILGQKVEFLVSFYNNEISEKSEIFDDQFSVERPDGSNFTLKIRSTKLEDSAMYFCASSRTPGGTEAFFGQGTRLTVV.

The chain has TRBV5-1 and TRBJ1-3, with D uncertain. V shed 0 bases and J shed 4 bases, with 14 bases lying between them. Germline loops: CDR1 SGHRS, CDR2 YFSETQ. CDR3 length: 16 residues. DNA of the CDR3: TGCGCCAGCAGCTTGGGAGGTCTAGGAGGCGGAAACACCATATATTTT. Encoded protein: CASSLGGLGGGNTIYF.

This clonotype was seen more than once but under ten times. CDR3 amino acids: CASSVGGVQYF. DNA for the CDR3: TGCGCCAGCAGCGTAGGCGGCGTTCAGTACTTC. V gene TRBV4-1 combines with J gene TRBJ2-4; D call uncertain. Germline CDR1 and CDR2: MGHRA and YSYEKL. Trimming left V 5 bases short and J 11 bases short, with 10 bases between. The CDR3 sequence is 11 residues long.

A few counts support this clonotype. V is TRBV24-1 and J is TRBJ2-5; 7 nucleotides align to TRBD1. Germline V gives CDR1 KGHDR, CDR2 SFDVKD. The CDR3 has 14 residues. Trimming removed 5 bases from V and 4 bases from J; junction bases left unmatched: 6. The CDR3 DNA reads as TGTGCCACCAGTGCCACGGGACAGATAGAGACCCAGTACTTC. This gives the protein CATSATGQIETQYF.

This clonotype was detected a few times. J is TRBJ2-7 and V is TRBV7-9; D is undetermined. Trimming shortened V by 5 bases and J by 6 bases, and 8 bases separated the two germline ends. The CDR3 has 11 residues. Germline values: CDR1 SEHNR, CDR2 FQNEAQ (reference sequence). CDR3 coding DNA: TGTGCCAGCAGCCGCGAGTCCGAGCAGTACTTC. The encoded protein is CASSRESEQYF.

This clonotype showed up just a few times. The J gene is TRBJ2-2, the V gene TRBV7-6, with TRBD2 matching 7 bases. Germline V CDR1 and CDR2: SGHVS, FNYEAQ. V was pared by 7 bases and J by 7 bases, with 6 bases of the junction left unmatched. This CDR3 is 13 amino acids long. CDR3 DNA sequence: TGTGCCAGCACCCTAGCGGAGGGCGGGGAGCTGTTTTTT. As protein: CASTLAEGGELFF. The full variable domain, its missing parts supplied by reference TRBV7-6 and TRBJ2-2, is GAGVSQSPRYKVTKRGQDVALRCDPISGHVSLYWYRQALGQGPEFLTYFNYEAQQDKSGLPNDRFSAERPEGSISTLTIQRTEQRDSAMYRCASTLAEGGELFFGEGSRLTVL.

Concerning this clonotype: The CDR3 does not end in the conserved phenylalanine or tryptophan, so this is likely a read error. The V gene is TRBV27, the J gene TRBJ2-7, with TRBD1 matching 8 bases. Trimming cost V 3 bases and J 2 bases; bases outside gene matches: 3. Germline assignment: CDR1 MNHEY and CDR2 SMNVEV (reference sequence). The CDR3 loop spans 14 amino acids. The DNA for the CDR3 is TGTGCCAGCAGTTTCGGACAGGGCACCTACGAGCAGTACTGC. It is translated as CASSFGQGTYEQYC.